The sequence of this T cell receptor beta chain was determined in a study of cytomegalovirus exposure and HLA in healthy donors (dated by TCRdb to 2016 to 2017). Regarding the complete study: An earlier analysis of approximately 600 of the donors reported more than 250 Gb of sequence data and roughly 110 million unique TCR beta sequences from about 200 million T cells. An early release that covered around 590 HLA-typed donors contained approximately 320 gigabases of sequencing data and 85 million to 100 million unique TCR sequences. Of the approximately 400 genotyped donors, less than 85% were placed in the genetic ancestry cluster associated with self-reported Caucasian donors. The study was designed to test whether signatures of past pathogen exposure could be identified by cataloging public T cell receptors. The study used immunosequencing to profile the T cell repertoires of some 600 subjects and linked those repertoires to cytomegalovirus serostatus. Besides the first cohort of approximately 710 subjects, a separate validation cohort made up of over a hundred different subjects was used. To predict cytomegalovirus infection status, the study brought together high-throughput TCR immunosequencing, statistical association of individual TCRs with disease status, and machine learning. A later analysis re-examined previously published TCR beta repertoires from 610 or so donors and added high-resolution HLA genotyping to investigate patterns of TCR occurrence. Rather than drawing on any new phenotypic data, the later analysis identified candidate immune exposures from TCR beta sequences and the way those sequences occurred across donors. To decide whether each TCR beta V gene segment behaved as functional or pseudogenic, an earlier analysis of nearly 600 of the donors relied on high-throughput TCR beta sequencing. Donor age, sex, ethnicity and CMV serostatus were compiled together with the repertoire data. Genome-wide SNP genotypes for about 65% of the 666 donors were used in a later genetic analysis, which treated that subset as a discovery cohort. Every discovery cohort repertoire had been produced on one sequencing platform. Both class I and class II loci were covered by HLA typing, at four-digit resolution. The number of donors typed differed by locus, with 629-630 for A, B, C, DRB1 and DQB1, roughly 520 for DQA1, under 610 for DPA1, and approximately 470 for DPB1. Four to six DR-DQ haplotypes were handled as single units for association and clustering because linkage in the cohort was strong. Across some 400 genotyped donors of the cohort, an average of about 220,000 unique TCR beta nucleotide sequences per donor were sequenced, and approximately 17% of those sequences were non-productive. Study-wide findings and limitations: In a later genetic analysis, a missense DCLRE1C variant was associated with V-gene and J-gene trimming of TCR beta chains, and the association was replicated in an independent cohort. A further reported finding was that TCR beta sequences accurately predicted the HLA-A and HLA-B alleles for most subjects in the first cohort. The authors suggested that the approach could potentially be generalized to other disease states and immunological phenotypes. Linkage disequilibrium might explain the correlated functional status among segregating V segments, but an unknown experimental factor could not be ruled out. Fewer than 20 rarely observed V segments, including chromosome 9 orphons, were excluded from the earlier analysis of approximately 500 of the donors because counts were too low. Three of the identified cytomegalovirus-associated TCR beta chains were confirmed in vitro to be specific for cytomegalovirus antigens. Most CMV-associated TCR beta chains appeared to be HLA-restricted in a later analysis, and the HLA associations seemed to be driven largely by CMV exposure. For the cohort, immune exposure information was limited to CMV serostatus. The sequencing pipeline was judged likely to have produced a cluster of highly shared sequence variants as a technical artifact. This cohort had only TCR beta chains sequenced, and the lack of alpha or paired-chain data limited which features could be detected. In both the original and validation cohorts, the classifier was reported to diagnose cytomegalovirus status with high specificity and sensitivity. In a later analysis, the rate of TCR association differed among HLA loci, with DRB1 alleles having the most associated TCRs and HLA-C alleles having the fewest. The study listed approximately 160 TCR beta chains as associated with cytomegalovirus. When HLA alleles, especially DR and DQ, strongly co-occurred, attributing TCR associations to individual alleles was difficult. Most TCR sequences were observed very rarely across donors, whereas some public TCRs were present in many individuals. Some IMGT-functional V segments, including TRBV6-2 and TRBV6-3, could not be distinguished by the 87-base-pair reads and were therefore excluded. The presence/absence analyses assumed that sequencing depth was roughly uniform across donors, and that assumption may not be true. Compared with the roughly 710-donor mean, donors in an Asian-associated ancestry cluster had fewer N-insertions in productive TCRs, according to a later genetic analysis. In a later analysis, HLA-associated TCR beta chains were found to be more clonally expanded and to have lower generation probabilities than equally common non-associated chains. In a later analysis, about 17,000 TCR beta sequences were associated with specific HLA alleles at a false discovery rate of 0.05. In a later analysis, several top co-occurrence clusters were reported to appear linked to parvovirus B19, influenza, CMV and Epstein-Barr virus. Broadly in line with IMGT annotations, most TCR beta V segments showed up in productive rearrangements about 87% or about 30% of the time in an earlier analysis of 450 to 600 of the donors. Because HLA typing was unavailable for some donors at each locus, only the typed subset was used in association tests.

Concerning this clone: The specificity of this receptor is unknown. Base qualities are missing; no much larger clone stands one base away. The identical CDR3 is also encoded by other nucleotide sequences in the sample.

V sheds 4 bases and J sheds 8 bases, leaving 16 bases between their ends. Counted from cysteine to phenylalanine, this CDR3 has 14 amino acids. Only CDR3 DNA remains: 42 bases, in frame from the first base. According to the germline V gene, CDR1 reads SGHRS and CDR2 reads YFSETQ. The cohort was made up of 666 healthy bone marrow donors. At the time of sampling, every cohort member was nominally healthy, though immune exposures that went unrecorded were likely present. The donor was CMV seronegative and was included in the group of a few hundred seronegative cohort members. Each donor provided a peripheral blood sample, and peripheral blood mononuclear cells were used for TCR beta sequencing. The Qiagen DNeasy Blood Extraction Kit was used to extract genomic DNA from the blood cell samples. The method behind the library was the immunoSEQ multiplex PCR assay. For the multiplex PCR, a mixture combining 60 forward primers for TCR Vbeta segments and 13 reverse primers for TCR Jbeta segments was used. The CDR3 region of rearranged TCR beta genes was amplified from genomic DNA with a multiplex PCR assay. On the Illumina HiSeq System, the amplified TCR beta libraries were sequenced as 87-base-pair reads. The authors' analysis ran thus. In a later analysis, 80 million or so unique TCR beta chains were counted across the 500 to 700 repertoires, and roughly 9.9 million of these chains were shared by at least two donors. Raw reads were error-corrected and collapsed into unique sequences with a nearest-neighbor algorithm that merged closely related sequences to remove PCR and sequencing errors. To assign V, D and J gene segments, CDR3 sequences were aligned to IMGT reference sequences. For a sequence to be retained, at least a six-nucleotide match to both a V gene segment and a J gene segment was required. Rearrangements were called productive when the CDR3 lacked stop codons and stayed in frame with V and J; all others were non-productive. Following IMGT convention, CDR3 was defined as the stretch from the second conserved V-encoded cysteine to the conserved J-encoded phenylalanine. Sequences without an unambiguous match to a single V gene segment were excluded from the earlier analysis of about 640 of the donors. An earlier analysis of 500 to 600 of the donors classified V segments as functional when productive rearrangements were above 56.7% and as segregating when the standard deviation between donors was above 5%. A statistical classification framework was built to diagnose cytomegalovirus status from the catalog of TCR beta chain sequences. In a later analysis, V and J genes were assigned by comparing TCR nucleotide sequences against IMGT/GENE-DB human TR gene sequences. A later analysis assigned CDR3 sequences and most-parsimonious VDJ recombination scenarios with the TCRdist pipeline. In a later analysis, every TCR beta chain was defined by the combination of its CDR3 amino acid sequence and its V-gene family, and reads without a unique V-gene family were dropped. In a later analysis, around 600 highly shared, low-generation-probability nucleotide sequences were removed to address suspected cross-contamination and a sequencing artifact. In a later analysis, a clonal expansion index was calculated for each public chain from normalized within-repertoire ranks of inferred template counts. In a later analysis, generation probabilities were computed with a VDJ recombination model fitted to out-of-frame rearrangements, and the resulting probabilities were checked against IGoR. In a later analysis, hypergeometric tests were used to score TCR-TCR, TCR-HLA and TCR-CMV co-occurrence, with a repertoire-size bias correction applied to TCR pairs. A later analysis estimated false discovery rates by permuting HLA or CMV assignments 20 times. A later analysis grouped co-occurring TCRs with DBSCAN, adding TCRdist sequence similarity when clustering within HLA-allele-positive subsets. For co-occurrence clustering, repertoires with fewer than 30,000 or more than 120,000 public chains were excluded, along with several repertoires with anomalous nucleotide sharing. This immuneACCESS table, as held by TCRdb, lists in-frame sequences with V and J called but not all clones. Of the missing ones, under half trace to an unresolved V gene in checked studies; the others have no known cause. V and J calls and clone size come straight from that table; D and trimming were deduced from the DNA. Counted in this sample were about 130,000 clones; 75% to 85% of them appeared once. Under 4.5% of the sample rests with the top ten.

Sequences were obtained from PBMCs. The receptor chain draws on TRBV5-1 and TRBJ2-1, with TRBD1 tentatively as D gene (6 bases match). The TCR sequence derives from a woman between 35 and 50 years old in good health and CMV-seronegative. Here is the DNA: TGCGCCAGCAGCCAGGGGCAGCTCGGCGATGAGCAGTTCTTC. This yields the protein CASSQGQLGDEQFF.